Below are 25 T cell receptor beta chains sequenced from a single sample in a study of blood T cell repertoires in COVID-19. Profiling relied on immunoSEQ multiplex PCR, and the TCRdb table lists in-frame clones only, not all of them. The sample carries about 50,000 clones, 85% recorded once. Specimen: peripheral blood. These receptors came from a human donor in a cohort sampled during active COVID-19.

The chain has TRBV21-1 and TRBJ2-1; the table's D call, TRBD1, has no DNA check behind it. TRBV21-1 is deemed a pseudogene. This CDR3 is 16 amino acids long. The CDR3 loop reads CASSKVGLIRFHEQFF. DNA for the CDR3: TGTGCCAGCAGCAAAGTTGGCCTCATCAGATTCCATGAGCAGTTCTTC.

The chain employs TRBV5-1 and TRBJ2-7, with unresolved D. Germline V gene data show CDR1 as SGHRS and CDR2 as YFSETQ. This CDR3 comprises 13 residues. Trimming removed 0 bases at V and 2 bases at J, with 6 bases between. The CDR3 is CASSLERPYEQYF. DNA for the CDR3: TGCGCCAGCAGCTTGGAGCGTCCCTACGAGCAGTACTTC.

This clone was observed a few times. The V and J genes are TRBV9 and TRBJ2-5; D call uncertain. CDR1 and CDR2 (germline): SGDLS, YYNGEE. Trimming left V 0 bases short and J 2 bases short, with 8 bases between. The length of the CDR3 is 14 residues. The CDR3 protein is CASSVEPGQETQYF. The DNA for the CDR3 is TGTGCCAGCAGCGTAGAACCAGGACAAGAGACCCAGTACTTC.

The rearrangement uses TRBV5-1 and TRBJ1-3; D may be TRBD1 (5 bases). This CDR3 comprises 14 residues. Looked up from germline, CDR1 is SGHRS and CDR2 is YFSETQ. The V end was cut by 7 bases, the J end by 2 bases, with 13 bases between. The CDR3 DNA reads TGCGCCAGCGCCTGGGCAGGGACTGGAAACACCATATATTTT. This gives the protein CASAWAGTGNTIYF.

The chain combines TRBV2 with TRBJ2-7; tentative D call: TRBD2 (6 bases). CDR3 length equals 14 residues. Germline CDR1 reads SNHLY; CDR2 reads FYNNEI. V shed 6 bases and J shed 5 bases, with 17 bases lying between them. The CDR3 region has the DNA TGTGCCAGCAGACAACTAGCAGCTACGGACGAGCAGTACTTC. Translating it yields CASRQLAATDEQYF.

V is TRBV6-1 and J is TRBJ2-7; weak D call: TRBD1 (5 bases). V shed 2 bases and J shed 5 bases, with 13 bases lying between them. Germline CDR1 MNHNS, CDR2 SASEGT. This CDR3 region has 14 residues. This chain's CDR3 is CASSERGTENEQYF. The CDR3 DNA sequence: TGTGCCAGCAGTGAAAGGGGCACAGAAAACGAGCAGTACTTC.

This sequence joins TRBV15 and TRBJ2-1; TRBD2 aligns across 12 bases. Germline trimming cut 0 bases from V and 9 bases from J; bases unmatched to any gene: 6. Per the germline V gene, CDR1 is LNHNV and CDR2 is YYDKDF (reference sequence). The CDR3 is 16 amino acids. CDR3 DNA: TGTGCCACCAGCAGAGATAGACTAGCGGGAGTCCCTGAGCAGTTCTTC. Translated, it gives CATSRDRLAGVPEQFF.

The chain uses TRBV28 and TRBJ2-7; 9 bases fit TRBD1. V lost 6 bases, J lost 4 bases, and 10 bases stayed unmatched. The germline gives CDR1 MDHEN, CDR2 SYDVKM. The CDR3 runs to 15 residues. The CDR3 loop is CASSLVDRGMYEQYF. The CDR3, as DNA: TGTGCCAGCAGCCTCGTGGACAGGGGAATGTACGAGCAGTACTTC.

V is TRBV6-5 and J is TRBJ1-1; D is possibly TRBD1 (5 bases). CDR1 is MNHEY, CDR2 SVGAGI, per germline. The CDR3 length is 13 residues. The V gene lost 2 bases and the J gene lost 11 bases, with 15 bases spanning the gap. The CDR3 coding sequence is TGTGCCAGCAGTTACAGGGGCGGGAGTGCGGCTTTCTTT. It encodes CASSYRGGSAAFF.

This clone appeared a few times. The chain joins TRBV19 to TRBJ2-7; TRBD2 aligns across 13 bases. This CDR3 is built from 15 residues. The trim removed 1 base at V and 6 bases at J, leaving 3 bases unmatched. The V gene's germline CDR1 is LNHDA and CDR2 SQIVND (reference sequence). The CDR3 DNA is TGTGCCAGTAGTATAGCGGGGACTAGCGGGACCGAGCAGTACTTC. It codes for CASSIAGTSGTEQYF.

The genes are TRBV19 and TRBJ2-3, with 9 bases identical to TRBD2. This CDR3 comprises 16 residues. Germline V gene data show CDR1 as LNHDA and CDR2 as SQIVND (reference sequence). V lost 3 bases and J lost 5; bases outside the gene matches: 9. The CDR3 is CASSIRSSGTVDTQYF. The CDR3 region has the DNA TGTGCCAGTAGTATTAGGTCTAGCGGGACAGTAGATACGCAGTATTTT.

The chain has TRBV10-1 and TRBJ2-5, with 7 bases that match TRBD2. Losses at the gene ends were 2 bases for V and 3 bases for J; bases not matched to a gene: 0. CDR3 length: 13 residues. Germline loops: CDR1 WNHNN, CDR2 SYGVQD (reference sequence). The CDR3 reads CASSEAGEETQYF. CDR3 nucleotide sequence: TGCGCCAGCAGTGAGGCGGGAGAAGAGACCCAGTACTTC.

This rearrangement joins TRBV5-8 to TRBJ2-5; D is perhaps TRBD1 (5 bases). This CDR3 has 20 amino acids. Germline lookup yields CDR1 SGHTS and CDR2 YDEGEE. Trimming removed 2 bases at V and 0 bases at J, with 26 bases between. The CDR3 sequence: CASSLFKGITDSFYQETQYF. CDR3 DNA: TGTGCCAGCAGCTTATTTAAGGGGATCACAGACAGCTTCTACCAAGAGACCCAGTACTTC. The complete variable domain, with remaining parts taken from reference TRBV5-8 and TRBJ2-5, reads EAGVTQSPTHLIKTRGQQATLRCSPISGHTSVYWYQQALGLGLQFLLWYDEGEERNRGNFPPRFSGRQFPNYSSELNVNALELEDSALYLCASSLFKGITDSFYQETQYFGPGTRLLVL.

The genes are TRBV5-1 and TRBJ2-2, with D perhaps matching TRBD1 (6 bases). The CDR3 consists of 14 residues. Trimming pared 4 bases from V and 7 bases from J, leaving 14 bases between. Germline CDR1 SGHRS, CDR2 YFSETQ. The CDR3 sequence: CASSQRQAGGELFF. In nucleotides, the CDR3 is TGCGCCAGCAGCCAGAGACAGGCCGGCGGGGAGCTGTTTTTT.

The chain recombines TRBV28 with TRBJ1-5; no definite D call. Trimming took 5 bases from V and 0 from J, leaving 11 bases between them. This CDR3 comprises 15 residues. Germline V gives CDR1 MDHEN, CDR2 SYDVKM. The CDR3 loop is CASSPGDYSNQPQHF. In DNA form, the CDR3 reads TGTGCCAGCAGTCCCGGAGACTATAGCAATCAGCCCCAGCATTTT.

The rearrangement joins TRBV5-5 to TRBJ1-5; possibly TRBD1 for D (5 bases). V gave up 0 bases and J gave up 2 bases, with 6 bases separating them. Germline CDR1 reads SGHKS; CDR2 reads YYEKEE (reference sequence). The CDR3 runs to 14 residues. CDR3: CASSLVGGNQPQHF. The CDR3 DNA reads TGTGCCAGCAGCTTGGTAGGGGGCAATCAGCCCCAGCATTTT.

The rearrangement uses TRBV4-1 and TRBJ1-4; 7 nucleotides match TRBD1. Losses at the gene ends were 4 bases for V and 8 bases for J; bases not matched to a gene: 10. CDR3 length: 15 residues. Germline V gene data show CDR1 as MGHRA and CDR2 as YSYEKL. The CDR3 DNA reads TGCGCCAGCAGCCGACTACCGGGACAGCAGGAAAAACTGTTTTTT. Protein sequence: CASSRLPGQQEKLFF.

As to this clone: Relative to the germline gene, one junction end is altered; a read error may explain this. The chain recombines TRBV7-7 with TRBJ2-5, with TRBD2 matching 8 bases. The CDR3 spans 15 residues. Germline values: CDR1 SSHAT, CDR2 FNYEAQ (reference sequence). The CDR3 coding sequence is TGTGCTAGCAGCTTGTCTAGCGGGCACCAAGAGACCCAGTACTTC. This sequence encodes CASSLSSGHQETQYF. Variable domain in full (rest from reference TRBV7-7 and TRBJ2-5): GAGVSQSPRYKVTKRGQDVTLRCDPISSHATLYWYQQALGQGPEFLTYFNYEAQPDKSGLPSDRFSAERPEGSISTLTIQRTEQRDSAMYRCASSLSSGHQETQYFGPGTRLLVL.

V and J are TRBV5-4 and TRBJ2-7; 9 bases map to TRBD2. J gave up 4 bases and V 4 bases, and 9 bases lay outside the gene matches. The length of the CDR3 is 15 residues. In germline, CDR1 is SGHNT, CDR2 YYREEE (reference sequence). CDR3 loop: CASSRGGTSWYEQYF. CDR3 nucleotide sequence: TGTGCCAGCAGCCGGGGGGGGACTAGCTGGTACGAGCAGTACTTC.

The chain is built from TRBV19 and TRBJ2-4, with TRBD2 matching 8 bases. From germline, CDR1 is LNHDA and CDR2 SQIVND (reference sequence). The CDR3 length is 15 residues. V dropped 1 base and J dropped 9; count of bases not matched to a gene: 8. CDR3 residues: CASSIGGLGGGIQYF. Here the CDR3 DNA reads TGTGCCAGTAGTATAGGGGGACTAGGTGGGGGCATTCAGTACTTC.

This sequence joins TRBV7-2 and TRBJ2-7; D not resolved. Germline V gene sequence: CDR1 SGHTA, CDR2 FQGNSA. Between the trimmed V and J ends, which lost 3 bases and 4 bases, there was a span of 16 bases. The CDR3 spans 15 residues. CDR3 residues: CASSFAGGDMYEQYF. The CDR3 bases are TGTGCCAGCAGCTTTGCCGGCGGAGATATGTACGAGCAGTACTTC.

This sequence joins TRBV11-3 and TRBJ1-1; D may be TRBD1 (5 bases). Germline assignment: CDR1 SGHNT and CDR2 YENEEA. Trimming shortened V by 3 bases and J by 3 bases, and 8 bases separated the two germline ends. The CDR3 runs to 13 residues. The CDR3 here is CASSLTEHTEAFF. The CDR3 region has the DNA TGTGCCAGCAGCTTGACAGAGCACACTGAAGCTTTCTTT. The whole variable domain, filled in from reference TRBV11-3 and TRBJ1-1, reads EAGVVQSPRYKIIEKKQPVAFWCNPISGHNTLYWYLQNLGQGPELLIRYENEEAVDDSQLPKDRFSAERLKGVDSTLKIQPAELGDSAVYLCASSLTEHTEAFFGQGTRLTVV.

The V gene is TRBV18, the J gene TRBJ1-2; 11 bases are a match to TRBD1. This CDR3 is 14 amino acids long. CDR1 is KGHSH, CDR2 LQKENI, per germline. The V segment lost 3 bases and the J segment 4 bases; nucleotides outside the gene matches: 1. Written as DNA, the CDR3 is TGTGCCAGCTCACCGGACAGGGGGCCCTATGGCTACACCTTC. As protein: CASSPDRGPYGYTF.

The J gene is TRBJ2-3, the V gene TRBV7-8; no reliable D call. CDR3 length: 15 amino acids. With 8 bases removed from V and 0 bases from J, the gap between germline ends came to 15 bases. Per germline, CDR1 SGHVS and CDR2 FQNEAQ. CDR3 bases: TGTGCCAGCGCCTCGACACGAATTAGCACAGATACGCAGTATTTT. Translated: CASASTRISTDTQYF.

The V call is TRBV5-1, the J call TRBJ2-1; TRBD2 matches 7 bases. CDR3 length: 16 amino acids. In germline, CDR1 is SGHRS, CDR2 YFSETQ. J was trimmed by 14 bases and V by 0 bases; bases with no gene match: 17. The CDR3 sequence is CASSLAPSLAAVGEFF. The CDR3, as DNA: TGCGCCAGCAGCTTGGCCCCCAGTCTAGCGGCCGTTGGGGAGTTCTTC.